The next 6 T cell receptor beta chains were all read from a single sample in a study of blood T cell repertoires in COVID-19. Sequencing used immunoSEQ multiplex PCR; TCRdb keeps in-frame clones, though not all of them. The profile covers some 130,000 clones, with around 89% appearing a single time and 15% to 20% taken by the ten largest. What was sequenced was peripheral blood. The receptor set was obtained from a man aged 50 to 59 with active or convalescent COVID-19.

The V gene is TRBV2, the J gene TRBJ2-4; a possible D gene is TRBD1 (6 bases). Trimming took off 5 bases at V and 7 bases at J, with 6 bases between the two ends. The CDR3 runs to 11 residues. From germline, CDR1 is SNHLY and CDR2 FYNNEI. DNA of the CDR3: TGTGCCAGCAGTCAGGGGAACATTCAGTACTTC. It codes for CASSQGNIQYF.

The V gene is TRBV10-3, the J gene TRBJ1-6; the D gene is possibly TRBD1 (5 bases). This CDR3 has 13 amino acids. The V gene lost 11 bases and the J gene lost 4 bases, with 12 bases spanning the gap. CDR1 and CDR2 (germline): ENHRY, SYGVKD. CDR3 sequence: CAVQGLYNSPLHF. CDR3 coding DNA: TGTGCCGTTCAGGGCCTGTATAATTCACCCCTCCACTTT.

The chain has TRBV23-1 and TRBJ2-5; perhaps TRBD2 as D (5 bases). TRBV23-1 is placed among ORFs of uncertain function. The CDR3 loop spans 14 amino acids. Trimming shortened V by 5 bases and J by 5 bases, and 15 bases separated the two germline ends. CDR3 sequence: CASSSWSPGETQYF. In DNA form, the CDR3 reads TGCGCCAGCAGTTCCTGGTCCCCGGGGGAGACCCAGTACTTC.

This clone was detected only once. The chain couples TRBV2 to TRBJ2-7, with D possibly TRBD1 on 5 matching bases. The length of the CDR3 is 12 residues. Germline loops: CDR1 SNHLY, CDR2 FYNNEI. The ends were cut back, 6 bases at V and 3 bases at J, with 9 bases in the middle. The CDR3 DNA follows: TGTGCCAGCAGGTATGACAGCTACGAGCAGTACTTC. Protein product: CASRYDSYEQYF.

The genes are TRBV4-1 and TRBJ2-5; 10 bases are shared with TRBD2. V dropped 4 bases and J dropped 4; count of bases not matched to a gene: 9. CDR3 length: 16 residues. Germline CDR1 reads MGHRA; CDR2 reads YSYEKL. The CDR3 reads CASSLRPGLAPETQYF. CDR3 bases: TGCGCCAGCAGCCTCCGGCCGGGACTAGCGCCAGAGACCCAGTACTTC.

The chain joins TRBV24-1 to TRBJ1-1; D is unclear. This CDR3 is 11 amino acids long. Germline V CDR1 and CDR2: KGHDR, SFDVKD. Trimming shortened V by 5 bases and J by 7 bases, and 7 bases separated the two germline ends. CDR3 loop: CATSGGHEAFF. In DNA form, the CDR3 reads TGTGCCACCAGTGGAGGGCATGAAGCTTTCTTT.